This is a list of T cell receptor beta chains from one sample in a study of cytomegalovirus exposure and HLA in healthy donors. Here immunoSEQ multiplex PCR was the method, and the copy in TCRdb shows in-frame clones only, minus some. The table shows hundreds of thousands of clones, with nearly 80% occurring only once. Sequenced sample: PBMCs. The receptor source for this set is a male donor in good health and CMV-seronegative. Both conserved end residues are part of each CDR3.

j_call,v_call,cdr3_aa
TRBJ2-3,TRBV7-3,CASSFTGTTDTQYF
TRBJ1-1,TRBV10-3,CAIRAGQANTEAFF
TRBJ2-5,TRBV7-6,CASSLEGARGEGETQYF
TRBJ2-3,TRBV7-2,CASSLGTATDTQYF
TRBJ1-2,TRBV30,CAWRVGGDYGYTF
TRBJ2-5,TRBV18,CASSPPKGGPQETQYF
TRBJ1-6,TRBV30,CAWKDLLDRAGDSPLHF
TRBJ2-5,TRBV25-1,CASSEWASQETQYF
TRBJ2-3,TRBV4-1,CASSSRSRSVGQLAGVTDTQYF
TRBJ2-3,TRBV5-5,CASSLFAGGEDTQYF
TRBJ2-4,TRBV4-2,CASRASLENIQYF
TRBJ2-5,TRBV5-1,CASSQGLARETQYF
TRBJ1-4,TRBV4-1,CASSQLRGGTAKLFF
TRBJ2-2,TRBV5-4,CASSQAGQLGGELFF
TRBJ1-3,TRBV11-2,CASSLTRTGGNTIYF
TRBJ1-2,TRBV29-1,CSVEPVASPYGYTF
TRBJ2-5,TRBV5-1,CASSLVQGEETQYF
TRBJ2-7,TRBV6-5,CASTRTGAGGEQYF
TRBJ2-7,TRBV5-1,CASREDSNPGYEQYF
TRBJ1-1,TRBV27,CASSRGSMNTEAFF
TRBJ1-2,TRBV11-2,CASSSYYGYTF
TRBJ2-7,TRBV4-2,CASTQVGTGVSEQYF
TRBJ1-4,TRBV5-1,CASSSDRENEKLFF
TRBJ1-3,TRBV10-3,CASNTGNSGNTIYF
TRBJ2-3,TRBV27,CASTFSGGTDTQYF
TRBJ2-2,TRBV6-5,CASSYLTSGRPGELFF
TRBJ2-3,TRBV5-1,CASSTYRALGTDTQYF
TRBJ2-3,TRBV6-5,CASSYSSVQLDTQYF
TRBJ1-2,TRBV28,CASSLSQGWYGYTF